Below are 2 T cell receptor beta chains sequenced from a single sample in a study of Ad26.COV2.S vaccination and SARS-CoV-2 variants. Regarding treatment: 15 to 20 received Ad26.COV2.S at low or high dose, single or two shots; roughly 5 received placebo; per-sample allocation not given. Day 63 after the first injection of vaccine or placebo was the sampling time. Assay: immunoSEQ multiplex PCR; the TCRdb copy retains only in-frame clones and omits some. The table lists hundreds of thousands of clones, about 91% of them singletons. This sample comprised peripheral blood, obtained in a trial of Ad26.COV2.S vaccine versus placebo. All receptors derive from a person aged 18 to 59 who received the Ad26.COV2.S COVID-19 vaccine or a placebo.

The chain joins TRBV28 to TRBJ2-3; no clear D gene. The CDR3 contains 13 residues. The V and J ends lost 7 bases and 0 bases respectively, with 8 bases between them. The germline gives CDR1 MDHEN, CDR2 SYDVKM. CDR3 DNA: TGTGCCAGCATAAGCGAGAGCACAGATACGCAGTATTTT. Translated: CASISESTDTQYF.

This sequence joins TRBV14 and TRBJ2-1, with D possibly matching TRBD1 (7 bases). The CDR3 sequence is 17 residues long. Deletions cut 5 bases from V and 4 bases from J, with 21 bases between. Germline V lookup: CDR1 SGHDN, CDR2 FVKESK. In DNA, the CDR3 is TGTGCCAGCAGCGAAACAACGGGGGACAGATTTTACAATGAGCAGTTCTTC. Encoded protein: CASSETTGDRFYNEQFF.